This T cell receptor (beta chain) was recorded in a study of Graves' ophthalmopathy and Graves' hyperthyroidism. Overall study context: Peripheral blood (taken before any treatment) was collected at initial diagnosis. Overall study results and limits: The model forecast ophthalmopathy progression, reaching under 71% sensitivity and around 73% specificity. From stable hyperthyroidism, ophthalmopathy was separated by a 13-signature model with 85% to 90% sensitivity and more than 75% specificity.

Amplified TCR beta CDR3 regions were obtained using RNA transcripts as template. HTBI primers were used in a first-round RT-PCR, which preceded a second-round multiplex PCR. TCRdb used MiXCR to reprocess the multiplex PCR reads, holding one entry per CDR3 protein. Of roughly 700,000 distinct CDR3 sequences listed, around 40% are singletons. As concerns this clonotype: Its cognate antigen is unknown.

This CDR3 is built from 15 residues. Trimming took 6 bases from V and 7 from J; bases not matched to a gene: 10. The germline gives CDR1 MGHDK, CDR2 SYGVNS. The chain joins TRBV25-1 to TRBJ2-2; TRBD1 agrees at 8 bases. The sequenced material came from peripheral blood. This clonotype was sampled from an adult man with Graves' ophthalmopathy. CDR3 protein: CASSLNQGAGGELFF. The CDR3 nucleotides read TGTGCCAGCAGCCTAAACCAGGGGGCGGGCGGGGAGCTGTTTTTT.